This T cell receptor beta chain emerged from a study of T cell responses to AZD1222 COVID-19 vaccine. The wider study: Analysis merged second doses at about 4 or about 12 weeks.

Germline V CDR1 and CDR2: MDHEN, SYDVKM. This CDR3 contains 13 residues. Concerning this clone itself: A read error may account for a junction end that differs from germline.

The table came from immunoSEQ multiplex PCR; TCRdb's copy has only in-frame clones and leaves some out. The profile shows 90,000 to 140,000 clones, 85% to 90% of them singletons. The source of this sequence is an adult in good health. The sequences come from peripheral blood, collected on day 0 of AZD1222 vaccination. The chain joins TRBV28 to TRBJ1-2, with D hard to call. CDR3 nucleotide sequence: TGTACCAGCAGCCGCGGGTCTGGTTATGGCTACACCTTC. Translating gives CTSSRGSGYGYTF.